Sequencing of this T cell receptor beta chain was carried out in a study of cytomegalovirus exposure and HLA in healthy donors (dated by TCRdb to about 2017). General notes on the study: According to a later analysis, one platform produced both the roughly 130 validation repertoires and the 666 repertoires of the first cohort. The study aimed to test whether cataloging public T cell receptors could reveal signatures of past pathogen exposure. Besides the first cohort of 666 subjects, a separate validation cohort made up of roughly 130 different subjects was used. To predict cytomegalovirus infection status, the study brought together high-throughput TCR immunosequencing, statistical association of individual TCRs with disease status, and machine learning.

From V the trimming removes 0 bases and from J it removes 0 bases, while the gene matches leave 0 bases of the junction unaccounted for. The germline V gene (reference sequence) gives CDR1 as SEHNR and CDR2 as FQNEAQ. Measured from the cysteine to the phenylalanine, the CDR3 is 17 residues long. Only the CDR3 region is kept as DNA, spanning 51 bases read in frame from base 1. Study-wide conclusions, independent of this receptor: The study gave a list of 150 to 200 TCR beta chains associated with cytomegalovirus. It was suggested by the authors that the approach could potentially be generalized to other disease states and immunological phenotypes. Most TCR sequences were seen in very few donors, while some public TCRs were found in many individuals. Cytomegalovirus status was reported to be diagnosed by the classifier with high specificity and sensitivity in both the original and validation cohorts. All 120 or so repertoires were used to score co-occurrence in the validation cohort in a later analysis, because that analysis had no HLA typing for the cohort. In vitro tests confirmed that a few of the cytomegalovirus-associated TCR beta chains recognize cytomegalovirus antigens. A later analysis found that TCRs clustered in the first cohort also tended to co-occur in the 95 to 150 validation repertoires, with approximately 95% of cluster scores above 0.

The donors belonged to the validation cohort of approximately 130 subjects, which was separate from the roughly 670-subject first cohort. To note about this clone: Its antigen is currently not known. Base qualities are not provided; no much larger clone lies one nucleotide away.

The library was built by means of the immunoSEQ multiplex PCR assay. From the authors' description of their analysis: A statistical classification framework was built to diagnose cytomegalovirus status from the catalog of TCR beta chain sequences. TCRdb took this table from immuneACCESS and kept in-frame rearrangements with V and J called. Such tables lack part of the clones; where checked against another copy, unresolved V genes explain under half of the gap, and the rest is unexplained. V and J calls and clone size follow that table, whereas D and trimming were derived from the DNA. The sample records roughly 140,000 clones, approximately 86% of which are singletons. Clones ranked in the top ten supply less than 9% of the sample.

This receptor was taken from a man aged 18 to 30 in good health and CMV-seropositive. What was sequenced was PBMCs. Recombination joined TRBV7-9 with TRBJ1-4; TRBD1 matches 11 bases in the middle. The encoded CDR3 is CASSLADRGPTNEKLFF. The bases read TGTGCCAGCAGCTTAGCGGACAGGGGGCCAACTAATGAAAAACTGTTTTTT.